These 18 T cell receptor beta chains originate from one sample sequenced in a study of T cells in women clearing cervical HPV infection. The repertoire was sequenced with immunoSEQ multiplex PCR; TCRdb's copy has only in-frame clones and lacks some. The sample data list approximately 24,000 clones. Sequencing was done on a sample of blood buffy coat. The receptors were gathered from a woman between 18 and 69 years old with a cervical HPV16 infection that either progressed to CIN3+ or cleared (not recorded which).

CDR3 amino acids: CASNERLTGYTF. The sequenced part of the CDR3 DNA is TGTGCCAGCAATGAGAGACTTACAGGC. The chain employs TRBV6-1 and TRBJ1-2; no firm D call. The read comes to an end 3 residues before the CDR3 does, leaving the germline J gene to fill in the end. The CDR3 has 12 residues. Germline lookup yields CDR1 MNHNS and CDR2 SASEGT.

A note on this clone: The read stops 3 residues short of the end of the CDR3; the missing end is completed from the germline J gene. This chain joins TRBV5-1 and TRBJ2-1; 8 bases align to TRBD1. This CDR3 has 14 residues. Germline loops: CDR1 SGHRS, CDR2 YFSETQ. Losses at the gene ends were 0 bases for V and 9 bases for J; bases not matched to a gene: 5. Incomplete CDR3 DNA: TGCGCCAGCAGCTTGGAAGGGACAGGATCTGAG. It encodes CASSLEGTGSE. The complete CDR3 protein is CASSLEGTGSEQFF.

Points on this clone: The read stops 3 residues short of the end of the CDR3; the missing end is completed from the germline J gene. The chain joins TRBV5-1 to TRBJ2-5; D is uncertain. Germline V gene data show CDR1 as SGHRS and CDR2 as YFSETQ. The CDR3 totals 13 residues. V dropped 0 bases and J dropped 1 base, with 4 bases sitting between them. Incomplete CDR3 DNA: TGCGCCAGCAGCTTGGTCGGCCAAGAGACC. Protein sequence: CASSLVGQET. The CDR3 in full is CASSLVGQETQYF.

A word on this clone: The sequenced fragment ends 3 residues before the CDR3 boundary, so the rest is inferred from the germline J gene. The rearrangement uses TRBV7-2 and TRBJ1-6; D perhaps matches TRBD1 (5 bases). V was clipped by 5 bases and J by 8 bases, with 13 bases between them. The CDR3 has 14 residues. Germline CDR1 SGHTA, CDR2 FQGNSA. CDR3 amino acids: CASSPFQGDSPLHF. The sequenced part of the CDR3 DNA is TGTGCCAGCAGCCCATTCCAGGGTGATTCACCC.

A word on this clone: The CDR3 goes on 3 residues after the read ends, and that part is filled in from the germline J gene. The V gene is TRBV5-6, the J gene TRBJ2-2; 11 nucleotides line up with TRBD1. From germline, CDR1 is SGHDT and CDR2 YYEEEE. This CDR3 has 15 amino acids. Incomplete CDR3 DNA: TGTGCCAGCAGCAGCCAGGGACAGGGGGTTGAAAAG. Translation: CASSSQGQGVEK. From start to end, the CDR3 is CASSSQGQGVEKLFF.

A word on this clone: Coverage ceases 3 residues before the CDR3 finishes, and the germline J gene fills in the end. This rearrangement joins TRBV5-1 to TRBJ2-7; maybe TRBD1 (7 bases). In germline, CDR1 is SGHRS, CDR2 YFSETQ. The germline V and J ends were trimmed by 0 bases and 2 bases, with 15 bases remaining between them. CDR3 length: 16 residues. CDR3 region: CASSLAEGQITYEQYF. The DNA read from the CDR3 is TGCGCCAGCAGCTTGGCGGAGGGACAGATAACCTACGAG.

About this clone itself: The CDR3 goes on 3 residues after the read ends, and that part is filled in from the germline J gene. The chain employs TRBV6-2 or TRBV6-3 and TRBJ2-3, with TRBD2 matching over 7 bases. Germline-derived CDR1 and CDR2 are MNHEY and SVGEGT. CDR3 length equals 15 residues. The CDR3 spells CATIGGVSPNQPQYF. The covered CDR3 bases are TGTGCCACCATTGGGGGGGTCTCCCCAAATCAGCCG.

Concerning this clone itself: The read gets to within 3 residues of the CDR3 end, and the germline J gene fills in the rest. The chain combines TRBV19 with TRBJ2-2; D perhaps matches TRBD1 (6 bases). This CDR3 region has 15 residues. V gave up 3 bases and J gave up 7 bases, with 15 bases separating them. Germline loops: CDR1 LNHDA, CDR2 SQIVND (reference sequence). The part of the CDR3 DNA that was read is TGTGCCAGTAGTATTGGACAGAGGATCCTCGGGGAG. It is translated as CASSIGQRILGE. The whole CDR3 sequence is CASSIGQRILGELFF.

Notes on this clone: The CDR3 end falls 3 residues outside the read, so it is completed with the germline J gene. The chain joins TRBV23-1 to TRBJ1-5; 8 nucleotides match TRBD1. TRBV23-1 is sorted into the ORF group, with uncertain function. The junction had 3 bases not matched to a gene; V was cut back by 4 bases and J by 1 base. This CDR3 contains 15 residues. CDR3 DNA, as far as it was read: TGCGCCAGCAGTCGGACAGGGTCCAGCAATCAGCCC. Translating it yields CASSRTGSSNQP. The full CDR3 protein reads CASSRTGSSNQPQHF.

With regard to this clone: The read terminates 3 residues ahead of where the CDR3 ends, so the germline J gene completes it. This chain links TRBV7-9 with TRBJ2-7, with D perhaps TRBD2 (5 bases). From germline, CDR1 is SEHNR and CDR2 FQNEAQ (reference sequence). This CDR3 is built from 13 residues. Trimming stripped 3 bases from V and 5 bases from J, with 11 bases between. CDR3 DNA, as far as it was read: TGTGCCAGCAGCTTTACCGGGGTGGACGAG. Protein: CASSFTGVDE. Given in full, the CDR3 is CASSFTGVDEQYF.

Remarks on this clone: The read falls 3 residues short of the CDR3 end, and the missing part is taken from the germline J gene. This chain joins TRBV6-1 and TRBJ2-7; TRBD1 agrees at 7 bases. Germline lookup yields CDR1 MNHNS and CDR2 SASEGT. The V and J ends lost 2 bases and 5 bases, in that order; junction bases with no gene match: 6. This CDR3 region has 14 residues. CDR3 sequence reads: CASSEFRTGDEQYF. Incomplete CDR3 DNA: TGTGCCAGCAGTGAATTCCGGACAGGTGACGAG.

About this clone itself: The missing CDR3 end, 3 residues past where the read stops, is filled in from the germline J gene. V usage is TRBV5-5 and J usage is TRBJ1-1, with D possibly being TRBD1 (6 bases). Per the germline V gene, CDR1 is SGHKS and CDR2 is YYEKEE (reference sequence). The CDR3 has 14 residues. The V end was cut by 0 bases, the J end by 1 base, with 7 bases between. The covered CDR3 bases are TGTGCCAGCAGCTTGGGGGGACAGAACACTGAA. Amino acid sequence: CASSLGGQNTE. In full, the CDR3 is CASSLGGQNTEAFF.

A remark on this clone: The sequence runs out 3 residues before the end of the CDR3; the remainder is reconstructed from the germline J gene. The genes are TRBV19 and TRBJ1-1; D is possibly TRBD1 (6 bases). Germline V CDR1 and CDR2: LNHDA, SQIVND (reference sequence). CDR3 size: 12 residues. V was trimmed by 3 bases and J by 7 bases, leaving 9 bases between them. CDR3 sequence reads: CASSIQGYEAFF. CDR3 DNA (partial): TGTGCCAGTAGTATCCAGGGGTATGAA.

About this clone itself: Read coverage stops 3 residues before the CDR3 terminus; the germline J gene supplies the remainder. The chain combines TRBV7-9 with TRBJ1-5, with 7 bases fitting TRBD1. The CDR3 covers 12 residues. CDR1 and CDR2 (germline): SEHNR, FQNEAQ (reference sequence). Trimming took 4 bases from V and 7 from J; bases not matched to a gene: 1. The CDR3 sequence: CASSSGGQPQHF. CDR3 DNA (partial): TGTGCCAGCAGCTCAGGGGGACAGCCC.

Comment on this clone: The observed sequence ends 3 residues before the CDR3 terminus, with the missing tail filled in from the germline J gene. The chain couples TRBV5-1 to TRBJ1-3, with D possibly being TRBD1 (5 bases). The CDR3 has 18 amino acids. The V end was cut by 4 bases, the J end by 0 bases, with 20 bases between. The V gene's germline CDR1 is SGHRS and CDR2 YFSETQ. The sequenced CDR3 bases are TGCGCCAGCAGCACATCAGGGATTGCCGAACTCTCTGGAAACACC. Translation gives CASSTSGIAELSGNT. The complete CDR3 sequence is CASSTSGIAELSGNTIYF.

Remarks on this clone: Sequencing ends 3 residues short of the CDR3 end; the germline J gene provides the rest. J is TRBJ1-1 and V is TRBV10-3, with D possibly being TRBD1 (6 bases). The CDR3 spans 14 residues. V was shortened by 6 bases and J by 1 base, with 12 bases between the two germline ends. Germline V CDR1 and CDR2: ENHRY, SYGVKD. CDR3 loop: CAIRYRVENTEAFF. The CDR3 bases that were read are TGTGCCATCAGATACAGGGTAGAGAACACTGAA.

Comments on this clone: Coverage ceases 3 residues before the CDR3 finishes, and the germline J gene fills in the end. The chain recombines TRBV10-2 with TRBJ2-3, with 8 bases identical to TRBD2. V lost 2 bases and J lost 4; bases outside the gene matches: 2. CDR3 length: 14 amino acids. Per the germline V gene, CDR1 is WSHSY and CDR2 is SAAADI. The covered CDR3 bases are TGCGCCAGCAGTGAGGGACTAGCCCCAGATACG. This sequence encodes CASSEGLAPDT. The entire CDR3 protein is CASSEGLAPDTQYF.

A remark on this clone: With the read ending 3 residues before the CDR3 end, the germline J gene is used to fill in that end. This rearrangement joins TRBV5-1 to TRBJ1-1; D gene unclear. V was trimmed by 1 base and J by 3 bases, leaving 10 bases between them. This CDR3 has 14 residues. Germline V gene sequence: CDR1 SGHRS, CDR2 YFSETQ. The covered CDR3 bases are TGCGCCAGCAGCTTGAGGTACGTGGACACTGAA. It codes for CASSLRYVDTE. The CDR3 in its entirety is CASSLRYVDTEAFF.